This section outlines one T cell receptor beta chain sequence together with its context. Its antigen remains unknown. This record comes from a study of human T cells and chemical hapten exposure. Study-wide background: Each patch test put 0.01% DPC on the upper back, and results were read at 6 days.

TCRdb redid the calling of the RACE reads with MiXCR, one entry per CDR3 protein. The sample carries just over 350,000 distinct CDR3 sequences, roughly 6% recorded once. The ends lost 4 bases at V and 14 bases at J; junction bases unmatched: 13. This CDR3 has 16 residues. Germline V gene lookup returns CDR1 SGDLS and CDR2 YYNGEE. Time point noted: patch test 2, 6 weeks after DPC sensitization. Regarding treatment: therapeutic diphenylcyclopropenone sensitization with weekly scalp DPC. At patch-test visits, sampling came before the patch test. Overall study findings and caveats: Patch test score rose with PT1 expanded TCR count, significant at thresholds 8, 16 and 32, not 4.

The origin of this receptor is a young woman with alopecia areata. Some clones in this sample may be carry-over from other donors' samples. The chain combines TRBV9 with TRBJ2-1; 15 positions agree with TRBD2. The specimen comprised whole blood, sampled in connection with sensitization to the hapten diphenylcyclopropenone (DPC). The CDR3 DNA follows: TGTGCCAGCAGCATTGAACCGGGACTAGCGGGGGGTCACGAGTTCTTC. It codes for CASSIEPGLAGGHEFF.